The 22 T cell receptor beta chains reported below all come from one sample, sequenced in a study of T cell responses to AZD1222 COVID-19 vaccine (dated by TCRdb to the early 2020s). The library relied on the immunoSEQ multiplex PCR assay. This immuneACCESS table, as held by TCRdb, lists in-frame sequences with V and J called but not all clones. Of the missing ones, under half trace to an unresolved V gene in checked studies; the others have no known cause. For this sample there are around 140,000 clones; roughly 89% appear just once. Of the sample, approximately 1.7% is held by the ten largest clones. What this sample's time point label stands for: baseline before first vaccination. Here the sequenced sample was peripheral blood, taken on day 0 of AZD1222 vaccination. These receptors all come from an adult in good health.

The CDR3 spells CASSGGPPGTQYF. CDR3 DNA: TGTGCCAGCAGTGGAGGTCCTCCAGGGACCCAGTACTTC. The rearrangement joins TRBV12-3 or TRBV12-4 to TRBJ2-5, with D perhaps matching TRBD2 (5 bases). Trimming removed 5 bases at V and 7 bases at J, with 14 bases between. The CDR3 has 13 amino acids.

The chain is built from TRBV30 and TRBJ1-2, with D perhaps matching TRBD1 (6 bases). This CDR3 spans 13 amino acids. The V gene's germline CDR1 is GTSNPN and CDR2 SVGIG (reference sequence). With 0 bases removed from V and 8 bases from J, the gap between germline ends came to 13 bases. CDR3 sequence: CAWSVLFTGGYTF. The CDR3 DNA reads TGTGCCTGGAGTGTACTTTTTACAGGGGGCTACACCTTC.

This clone was observed a single time. The chain links TRBV7-2 to TRBJ2-7, with 10 bases identical to TRBD2. J lost 3 bases, V lost 1 base, and 3 bases had no gene match. This CDR3 has 15 residues. The germline CDR1 and CDR2 sequences are SGHTA and FQGNSA. The CDR3 DNA sequence: TGTGCCAGCAGCTTAGTAGCGGGAGGCTACTACGAGCAGTACTTC. It codes for CASSLVAGGYYEQYF.

This clone occurred once. The chain joins TRBV3-1 (or the pseudogene TRBV3-2) to TRBJ2-1; no definite D call. The V gene's germline CDR1 is LGHDT and CDR2 YNNKEL (reference sequence). Between the trimmed V and J ends, which lost 2 bases and 6 bases, there was a span of 8 bases. The CDR3 extends over 13 amino acids. CDR3 amino acids: CASSQRLRNEQFF. The CDR3 DNA reads as TGTGCCAGCAGCCAACGACTGCGCAATGAGCAGTTCTTC.

This chain joins TRBV5-1 and TRBJ2-2; the D is unclear. V lost 4 bases, J lost 3 bases, and 19 bases lay in between. Germline CDR1 is SGHRS and CDR2 is YFSETQ. CDR3 size: 17 residues. The CDR3 nucleotides are TGCGCCAGCAGCCCCAGCCCGGCGGAAACGGACACCGGGGAGCTGTTTTTT. Protein: CASSPSPAETDTGELFF.

The chain couples TRBV28 to TRBJ2-5; 9 positions match TRBD2. Losses at the gene ends were 5 bases for V and 3 bases for J; bases not matched to a gene: 10. This CDR3 is built from 16 residues. CDR1 and CDR2 from the germline V gene are MDHEN and SYDVKM. CDR3 coding DNA: TGTGCCAGCAGTACACCTTATAGCGGGAGAAAAGAGACCCAGTACTTC. Amino acids: CASSTPYSGRKETQYF.

This chain connects TRBV12-5 to TRBJ2-3; 11 bases fit TRBD2. V gave up 7 bases and J gave up 3 bases; unmatched junction bases: 15. The CDR3 runs 18 residues. The germline V gene has CDR1 LGHNT and CDR2 FRNRAP. In DNA form, the CDR3 reads TGTGCTAGTGCCTCTCTGGGGCTAGCGGGAGGTACGACAGATACGCAGTATTTT. It translates to CASASLGLAGGTTDTQYF.

The chain employs TRBV7-2 and TRBJ2-1; 9 nucleotides line up with TRBD2. This CDR3 is built from 15 residues. J lost 9 bases, V lost 2 bases, and 8 bases had no gene match. In germline, CDR1 is SGHTA, CDR2 FQGNSA. CDR3 in DNA: TGTGCCAGCAGCTTATTTAGCGGGAGTAGGAGTGAGCAGTTCTTC. Protein product: CASSLFSGSRSEQFF.

The chain combines TRBV4-1 with TRBJ1-2; D remains ambiguous. With 3 bases removed from V and 1 base from J, the gap between germline ends came to 12 bases. This CDR3 region has 15 residues. From germline, CDR1 is MGHRA and CDR2 YSYEKL. DNA of the CDR3: TGCGCCAGCAGCCACATCACGACATTTAACTATGGCTACACCTTC. Amino acid sequence: CASSHITTFNYGYTF.

The chain joins TRBV5-1 to TRBJ2-7; a possible D gene is TRBD2 (6 bases). Deletions cut 2 bases from V and 2 bases from J, with 17 bases between. The CDR3 extends over 16 amino acids. Germline CDR1 and CDR2: SGHRS and YFSETQ. The CDR3 loop is CASSLSGGLQAYEQYF. CDR3 in DNA: TGCGCCAGCAGCTTATCCGGAGGGTTACAGGCCTACGAGCAGTACTTC.

The genes are TRBV7-9 and TRBJ2-7, with 7 nucleotides matching TRBD1. J lost 7 bases, V lost 0 bases, and 6 bases had no gene match. CDR1 and CDR2 (germline): SEHNR, FQNEAQ (reference sequence). This CDR3 comprises 14 residues. The CDR3 region has the DNA TGTGCCAGCAGCTTAGCCCGACAGGGTGAGGAGCAGTACTTC. Translated, it gives CASSLARQGEEQYF.

This clone has a single count. This chain links TRBV27 with TRBJ2-1; D remains unclear. CDR1 is MNHEY and CDR2 is SMNVEV in the germline V gene (reference sequence). The V and J ends lost 6 bases and 0 bases respectively, with 9 bases between them. CDR3 size: 14 residues. The CDR3 loop is CASRLLGSYNEQFF. The CDR3 nucleotides read TGTGCCAGCAGACTCCTGGGCTCCTACAATGAGCAGTTCTTC.

The gene calls are TRBV5-5 and TRBJ2-1; no firm D call. Trimming shortened V by 4 bases and J by 0 bases, and 8 bases separated the two germline ends. CDR1 SGHKS and CDR2 YYEKEE come from the germline V gene (reference sequence). The CDR3 is made up of 14 amino acids. CDR3 nucleotide sequence: TGTGCCAGCAGCCCACAGAGCTCCTACAATGAGCAGTTCTTC. Protein product: CASSPQSSYNEQFF.

The chain employs TRBV13 and TRBJ1-1, with D possibly TRBD1 on 5 matching bases. Germline V gene data show CDR1 as PRHDT and CDR2 as FYEKMQ (reference sequence). V lost 2 bases to trimming and J lost 9 bases, with 13 bases between them. This CDR3 is 13 amino acids long. CDR3 sequence (DNA): TGTGCCAGCAGCTTAATGGACACTGAACAAGCTTTCTTT. Its protein product is CASSLMDTEQAFF.

This clone was found once. This chain links TRBV7-2 with TRBJ2-1, with 7 bases aligning to TRBD2. The germline V gene has CDR1 SGHTA and CDR2 FQGNSA. The V segment lost 2 bases and the J segment 6 bases; nucleotides outside the gene matches: 10. The CDR3 runs 16 residues. The chain's CDR3 is CASSLFRTSNPNEQFF. CDR3 coding DNA: TGTGCCAGCAGCTTATTTAGGACTAGTAACCCCAATGAGCAGTTCTTC.

V is TRBV7-9 and J is TRBJ1-4; D call uncertain. The CDR3 runs 14 residues. V lost 1 base and J 6 bases, leaving 9 bases between the germline ends. Germline CDR1 and CDR2: SEHNR and FQNEAQ (reference sequence). CDR3 residues: CASSLDSGYEKLFF. CDR3 nucleotides: TGTGCCAGCAGCTTAGATAGTGGGTATGAAAAACTGTTTTTT.

The chain carries TRBV12-3 or TRBV12-4 and TRBJ1-5; no firm D call. V gave up 5 bases and J gave up 4 bases, with 6 bases separating them. The CDR3 extends over 12 amino acids. The CDR3 loop reads CASSPKNQPQHF. CDR3 DNA: TGTGCCAGCAGTCCTAAAAATCAGCCCCAGCATTTT.

This clone was observed once. The chain employs TRBV18 and TRBJ2-7; D is uncertain. V was clipped by 2 bases and J by 6 bases, with 5 bases between them. The CDR3 consists of 11 residues. Germline CDR1 KGHSH, CDR2 LQKENI. The CDR3: CASSPGFEQYF. CDR3 coding DNA: TGTGCCAGCTCACCAGGTTTCGAGCAGTACTTC.

The J gene is TRBJ1-2, the V gene TRBV14; D remains unclear. Germline V gives CDR1 SGHDN, CDR2 FVKESK. V lost 2 bases, J lost 8 bases, and 12 bases lay in between. The length of the CDR3 is 13 residues. CDR3 nucleotide sequence: TGTGCCAGCAGCCAACAGTCCGGAGGCGGCTACACCTTC. Protein product: CASSQQSGGGYTF.

J is TRBJ2-2 and V is TRBV6-6; D is possibly TRBD2 (5 bases). The germline gives CDR1 MNHNY, CDR2 SVGAGI (reference sequence). The V end lost 6 bases, the J end lost 4 bases, and 12 bases lay between the germline ends. This CDR3 region has 14 residues. The CDR3 sequence is CASRGSVGTGELFF. Written as DNA, the CDR3 is TGTGCCAGCAGGGGGAGCGTAGGCACCGGGGAGCTGTTTTTT.

The genes are TRBV6-5 and TRBJ2-7; possible D gene TRBD1, 7 bases. CDR1 and CDR2 (germline): MNHEY, SVGAGI. V was pared by 11 bases and J by 0 bases, with 11 bases between. The CDR3 is 12 residues long. CDR3 coding DNA: TGTGCCTCAGGGGGGTACTCCTACGAGCAGTACTTC. Protein product: CASGGYSYEQYF.

This clone was observed a single time. The chain joins TRBV6-5 to TRBJ1-1, with 7 bases identical to TRBD1. CDR1 and CDR2 from the germline V gene are MNHEY and SVGAGI. CDR3 length equals 14 residues. The trim removed 7 bases at V and 8 bases at J, leaving 13 bases unmatched. In DNA, the CDR3 is TGTGCCAGCACCGAGAGGGGGGACAGCATAGAAGCTTTCTTT. Protein product: CASTERGDSIEAFF.